The source of this T cell receptor (beta chain) is a study of blood T cell repertoires in COVID-19. Study-level background: Samples of COVID-19 (acute and convalescent) were obtained from the United States, Italy and Spain. From T cells, B-cell-depleted T cells, or PBMCs came the material, which was cDNA or gDNA.

The authors' processing: Reference gene primer amplification gave estimated nucleated cell counts. The assay was immunoSEQ multiplex PCR, and TCRdb's table has in-frame clones only and misses some. From that table come the V and J calls and clone size; the DNA was used to work out D and trimming. The table has roughly 200,000 clones, about 75% seen once; the top ten hold approximately 8.6%. Germline-derived CDR1 and CDR2 are MDHEN and SYDVKM. This CDR3 is built from 14 residues. With 1 base removed from V and 3 bases from J, the gap between germline ends came to 9 bases. The TCR originated in a woman between 50 and 59 years old with active or convalescent COVID-19. The V gene is TRBV28, the J gene TRBJ1-2, with D tentatively TRBD1 (5 bases). The sample comprised peripheral blood. CDR3 region: CASSLYSGDYGYTF. CDR3 DNA sequence: TGTGCCAGCAGTTTATACTCGGGGGACTATGGCTACACCTTC.